This T cell receptor (beta chain) comes out of a study of shared clonotypes between healthy human individuals. Trimming took 0 bases from V and 5 from J; bases not matched to a gene: 10. The CDR3 extends over 17 amino acids. Germline CDR1 reads SGHRS; CDR2 reads YFSETQ. CD45RO-negative, CCR7-positively selected cells formed the naive CD8 fraction, excluding terminally differentiated effector memory CD45RA+ cells. Overall study results and limits: Naive subsets, compared against memory subsets, generally had larger estimated richness values. Unshared clonotypes carried lower generation probabilities than those common to all four donors. Investigators expected sequencing depth to affect clonotype sharing among donors. Naive CD4 clonotypes overlapped across a handful of donors at around 4.8%.

Regarding this clone: Its antigen is still unknown.

Sequencing was performed with immunoSEQ multiplex PCR; in TCRdb, only in-frame clones are kept and a portion is missing. The sample records some 2,000,000 clones, approximately 95% being singletons. This TCR was sampled from a young man in good health. This rearrangement joins TRBV5-1 to TRBJ2-4; 8 bases match TRBD2. Input material: naive CD8+ T cells sorted from blood. CDR3 nucleotide sequence: TGCGCCAGCAGCTTGGCCCCGAGCGGGAGCAACGAAAACATTCAGTACTTC. As protein: CASSLAPSGSNENIQYF.